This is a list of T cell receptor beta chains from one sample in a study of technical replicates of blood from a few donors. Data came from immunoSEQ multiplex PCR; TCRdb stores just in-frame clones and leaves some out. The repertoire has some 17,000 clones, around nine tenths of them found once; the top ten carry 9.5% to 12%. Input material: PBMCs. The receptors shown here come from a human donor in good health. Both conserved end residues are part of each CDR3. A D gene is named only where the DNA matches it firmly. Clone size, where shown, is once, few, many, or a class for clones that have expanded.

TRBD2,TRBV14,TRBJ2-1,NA,CATKRTSGREYYNEQFF,TGTGCCACCAAGCGGACTAGCGGGAGGGAATACTACAATGAGCAGTTCTTC
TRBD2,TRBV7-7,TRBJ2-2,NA,CASSLASGNTGELFF,TGTGCCAGCAGCTTGGCTAGCGGTAACACCGGGGAGCTGTTTTTT
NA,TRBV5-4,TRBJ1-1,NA,CASSLQENTEAFF,TGTGCCAGCAGCTTACAGGAGAACACTGAAGCTTTCTTT
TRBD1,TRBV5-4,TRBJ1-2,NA,CASSPGGQGPVGYTF,TGTGCCAGCAGCCCTGGTGGACAGGGCCCCGTTGGCTACACCTTC
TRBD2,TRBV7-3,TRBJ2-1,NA,CASSLTLAGGNHNEQFF,TGTGCCAGCAGCTTAACACTAGCGGGAGGAAACCACAATGAGCAGTTCTTC
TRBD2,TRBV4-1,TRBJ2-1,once,CASSREGLNEQFF,TGCGCCAGCAGCCGGGAGGGGCTCAATGAGCAGTTCTTC
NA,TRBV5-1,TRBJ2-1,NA,CASSLQDPTPRLAYNEQFF,TGCGCCAGCAGCCTTCAGGACCCCACCCCGAGACTAGCCTACAATGAGCAGTTCTTC
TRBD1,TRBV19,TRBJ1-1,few,CASSMISRGSTEAFF,TGTGCCAGTAGTATGATCAGCAGGGGGAGCACTGAAGCTTTCTTT
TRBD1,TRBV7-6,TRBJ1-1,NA,CASSQGQVNTEAFF,TGTGCCAGCAGCCAGGGACAGGTAAACACTGAAGCTTTCTTT
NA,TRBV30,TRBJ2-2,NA,CAWNLEGGNTGELFF,TGTGCCTGGAATTTGGAAGGGGGAAACACCGGGGAGCTGTTTTTT
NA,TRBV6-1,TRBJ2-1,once,CASSPTRNHNEQFF,TGTGCCAGCAGTCCAACTAGGAACCACAATGAGCAGTTCTTC
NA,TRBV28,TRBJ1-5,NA,CASNKGDYNQPQHF,TGTGCCAGCAACAAGGGGGACTACAATCAGCCCCAGCATTTT
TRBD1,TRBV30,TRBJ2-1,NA,CAWSVLGTGSDEQFF,TGTGCCTGGAGTGTACTTGGGACAGGGAGCGATGAGCAGTTCTTC
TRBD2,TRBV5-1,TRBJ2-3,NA,CASSFPAGISTDTQYF,TGCGCCAGCAGCTTCCCAGCGGGAATCAGCACAGATACGCAGTATTTT
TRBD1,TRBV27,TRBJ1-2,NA,CASTAGQALGYTF,TGTGCCAGCACCGCCGGACAGGCCTTGGGCTACACCTTC
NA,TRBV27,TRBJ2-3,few,CASRQPGYSTDTQYF,TGTGCCAGCAGACAGCCAGGCTACAGCACAGATACGCAGTATTTT
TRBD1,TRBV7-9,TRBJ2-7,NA,CASPPPGTEFYEQYF,TGTGCCAGCCCCCCGCCCGGGACAGAGTTCTACGAGCAGTACTTC
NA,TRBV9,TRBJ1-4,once,CASSVGGYDSEKLFF,TGTGCCAGCAGCGTAGGAGGGTATGATAGTGAAAAACTGTTTTTT
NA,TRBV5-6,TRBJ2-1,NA,CASSFGEVLYNEQFF,TGTGCCAGCAGCTTCGGAGAGGTCCTATACAATGAGCAGTTCTTC
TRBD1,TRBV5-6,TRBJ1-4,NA,CASSSLGRGSEKLFF,TGTGCCAGCAGCTCGTTAGGCAGGGGGTCTGAAAAACTGTTTTTT
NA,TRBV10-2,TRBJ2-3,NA,CASSESGGATDTQYF,TGCGCCAGCAGTGAGTCCGGTGGAGCCACAGATACGCAGTATTTT
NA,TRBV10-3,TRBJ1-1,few,CAIQGFAEAFF,TGTGCCATTCAGGGTTTCGCTGAAGCTTTCTTT
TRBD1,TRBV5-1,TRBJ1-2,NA,CASSREDARGRDRGLLYYGYTF,TGCGCCAGCAGCCGAGAAGACGCTAGGGGTCGGGACAGGGGGTTACTCTACTATGGCTACACCTTC
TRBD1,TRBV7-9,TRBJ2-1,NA,CASSPYIGGQGDEQFF,TGTGCCAGCAGCCCATACATTGGGGGACAGGGCGATGAGCAGTTCTTC
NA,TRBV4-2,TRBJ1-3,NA,CASSPLNQGAGNTIYF,TGTGCCAGCAGCCCCCTTAACCAGGGTGCTGGAAACACCATATATTTT
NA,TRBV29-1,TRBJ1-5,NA,CSVANSNQPQHF,TGCAGCGTTGCCAATAGCAATCAGCCCCAGCATTTT
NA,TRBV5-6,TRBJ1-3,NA,CASSLAQVSGNTIYF,TGTGCCAGCAGCTTGGCCCAGGTCTCTGGAAACACCATATATTTT
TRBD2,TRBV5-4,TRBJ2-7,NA,CASSLGGSSYEQYF,TGTGCCAGCAGCTTGGGCGGGAGCTCCTACGAGCAGTACTTC
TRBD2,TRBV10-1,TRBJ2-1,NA,CASSETGLAVYNEQFF,TGCGCCAGCAGTGAAACGGGTCTAGCGGTTTACAATGAGCAGTTCTTC
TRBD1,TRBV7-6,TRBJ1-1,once,CASSPRTGPNTEAFF,TGTGCCAGCAGCCCCCGGACAGGCCCGAACACTGAAGCTTTCTTT
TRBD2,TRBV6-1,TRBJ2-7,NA,CATLLAGGDEQYF,TGTGCCACCCTACTAGCGGGAGGCGACGAGCAGTACTTC
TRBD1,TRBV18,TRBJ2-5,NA,CASSPGRGPWTQYF,TGTGCCAGCTCACCAGGAAGGGGGCCGTGGACCCAGTACTTC
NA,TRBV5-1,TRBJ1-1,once,CASSSGGFEAFF,TGCGCCAGCAGCTCGGGGGGTTTTGAAGCTTTCTTT
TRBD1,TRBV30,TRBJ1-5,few,CAWSVHRGGTWNNQPQHF,TGTGCCTGGAGTGTACACAGGGGGGGAACATGGAACAATCAGCCCCAGCATTTT
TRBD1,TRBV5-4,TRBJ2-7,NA,CASSLAGDRLGEQYF,TGTGCCAGCAGCTTGGCAGGGGACAGGTTAGGCGAGCAGTACTTC
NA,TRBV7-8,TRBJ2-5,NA,CASSRGQQETQYF,TGTGCCAGCAGCCGCGGACAGCAAGAGACCCAGTACTTC
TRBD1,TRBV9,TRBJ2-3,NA,CASSVTGTGGFYTQYF,TGTGCCAGCAGCGTAACCGGGACAGGGGGTTTTTATACGCAGTATTTT
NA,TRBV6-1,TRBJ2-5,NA,CASSEAWGTPGTQYF,TGTGCCAGCAGTGAAGCTTGGGGGACACCTGGGACCCAGTACTTC
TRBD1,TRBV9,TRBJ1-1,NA,CASSGNRDRGPNTEAFF,TGTGCCAGCAGCGGCAACCGGGACAGGGGGCCCAACACTGAAGCTTTCTTT
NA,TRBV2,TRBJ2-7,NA,CASSSTYSGYEQYF,TGTGCCAGCAGCTCAACCTATTCCGGCTACGAGCAGTACTTC
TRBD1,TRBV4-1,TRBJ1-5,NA,CASSQEGGQRNQPQHF,TGCGCCAGCAGCCAAGAGGGGGGACAGCGCAATCAGCCCCAGCATTTT
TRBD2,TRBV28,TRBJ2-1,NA,CASWKTSGRFNEQFF,TGTGCCAGCTGGAAGACTAGCGGGAGATTCAATGAGCAGTTCTTC
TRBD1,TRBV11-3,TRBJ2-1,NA,CASSLKPWGTGNEQFF,TGTGCCAGCAGCTTAAAGCCCTGGGGGACAGGGAATGAGCAGTTCTTC
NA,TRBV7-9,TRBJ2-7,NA,CASSLFPGHYSYEQYF,TGTGCCAGCAGCTTATTTCCGGGACACTACTCCTACGAGCAGTACTTC
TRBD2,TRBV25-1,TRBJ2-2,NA,CASGTTRAGELFF,TGTGCCAGCGGGACTACGAGGGCCGGGGAGCTGTTTTTT
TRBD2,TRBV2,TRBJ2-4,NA,CASSDITSGRRWYIQYF,TGTGCCAGCAGTGATATAACTAGCGGGAGAAGGTGGTACATTCAGTACTTC
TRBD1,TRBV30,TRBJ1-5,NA,CAWSVQGNQPQHF,TGTGCCTGGAGTGTACAGGGGAATCAGCCCCAGCATTTT
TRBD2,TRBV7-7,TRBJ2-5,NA,CASSRTSGETQYF,TGTGCCAGCAGCAGGACTAGCGGGGAGACCCAGTACTTC
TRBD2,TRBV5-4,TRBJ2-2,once,CASSFASGNTGELFF,TGTGCCAGCAGCTTTGCTAGCGGAAACACCGGGGAGCTGTTTTTT
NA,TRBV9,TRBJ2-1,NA,CASSVSSGTLSGAEQFF,TGTGCCAGCAGCGTTTCTTCCGGGACTCTATCTGGGGCTGAGCAGTTCTTC